This T cell receptor beta chain was captured by sequencing in a study of CD4 T cell repertoires in COVID-19. Study-level points and caveats: Two or all three memory subsets shared several highly expanded SARS-CoV-2-reactive clonotypes.

Mild-to-severe COVID-19 survivors were the donors. This CDR3 contains 17 residues. Germline V CDR1 and CDR2: LGHNA, YNFKEQ. V was clipped by 0 bases and J by 5 bases, with 18 bases between them. TCRdb keeps only in-frame clones here, not all; method: immunoSEQ multiplex PCR. The sample yields approximately 75,000 clones, 80% to 90% seen once. With regard to this clone: Its antigen is still unknown.

Sample: CD4+ T cells from peripheral blood, taken after recovery from COVID-19. This sequence was found in a human donor who had COVID-19. The chain couples TRBV4-2 to TRBJ2-3, with unresolved D. CDR3 amino acids: CASSQDVGSQSGDTQYF. In DNA, the CDR3 is TGTGCCAGCAGCCAAGATGTGGGTTCCCAATCGGGAGATACGCAGTATTTT.